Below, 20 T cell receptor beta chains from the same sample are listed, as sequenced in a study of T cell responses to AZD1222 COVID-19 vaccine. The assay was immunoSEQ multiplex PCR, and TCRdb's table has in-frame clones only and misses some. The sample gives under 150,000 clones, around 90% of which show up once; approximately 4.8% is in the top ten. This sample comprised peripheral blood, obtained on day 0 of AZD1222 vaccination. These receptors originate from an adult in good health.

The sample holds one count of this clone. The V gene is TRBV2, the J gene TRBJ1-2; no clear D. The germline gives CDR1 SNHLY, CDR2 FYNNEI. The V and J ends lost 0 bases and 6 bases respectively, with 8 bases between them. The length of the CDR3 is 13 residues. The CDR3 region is CASSEAVDNGYTF. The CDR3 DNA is TGTGCCAGCAGTGAAGCTGTCGATAATGGCTACACCTTC.

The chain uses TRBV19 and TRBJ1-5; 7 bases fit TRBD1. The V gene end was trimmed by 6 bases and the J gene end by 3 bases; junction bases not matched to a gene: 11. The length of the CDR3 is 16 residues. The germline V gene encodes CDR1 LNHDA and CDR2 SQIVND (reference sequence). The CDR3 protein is CASRIYGTANNQPQHF. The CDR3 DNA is TGTGCCAGTAGAATTTACGGGACAGCAAACAATCAGCCCCAGCATTTT.

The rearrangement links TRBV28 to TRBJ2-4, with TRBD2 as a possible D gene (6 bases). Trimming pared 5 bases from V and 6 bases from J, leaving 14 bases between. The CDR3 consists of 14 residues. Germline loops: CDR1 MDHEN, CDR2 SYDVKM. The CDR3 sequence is CASSLTWGGNIQYF. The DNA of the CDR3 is TGTGCCAGCAGTCTAACCTGGGGAGGAAACATTCAGTACTTC.

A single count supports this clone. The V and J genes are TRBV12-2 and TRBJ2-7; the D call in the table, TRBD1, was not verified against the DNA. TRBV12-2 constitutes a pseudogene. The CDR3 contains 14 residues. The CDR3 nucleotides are TGTGCAAGTCGCCATCCGGGACAGCCGTACGAGCAGTACTTC. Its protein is CASRHPGQPYEQYF.

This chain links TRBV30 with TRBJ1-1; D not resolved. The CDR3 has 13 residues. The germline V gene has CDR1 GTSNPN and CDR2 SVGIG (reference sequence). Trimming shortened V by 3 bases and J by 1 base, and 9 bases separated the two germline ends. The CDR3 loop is CAWRDQRNTEAFF. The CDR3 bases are TGTGCCTGGAGGGACCAGCGGAACACTGAAGCTTTCTTT. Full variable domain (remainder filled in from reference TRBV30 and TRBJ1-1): SQTIHQWPATLVQPVGSPLSLECTVEGTSNPNLYWYRQAAGRGLQLLFYSVGIGQISSEVPQNLSASRPQDRQFILSSKKLLLSDSGFYLCAWRDQRNTEAFFGQGTRLTVV.

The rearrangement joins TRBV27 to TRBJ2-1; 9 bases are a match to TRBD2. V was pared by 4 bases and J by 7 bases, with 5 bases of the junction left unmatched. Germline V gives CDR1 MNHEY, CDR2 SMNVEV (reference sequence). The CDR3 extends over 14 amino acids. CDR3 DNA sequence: TGTGCCAGCAGTTACAGCGGGGGGCTTAATGAGCAGTTCTTC. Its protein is CASSYSGGLNEQFF.

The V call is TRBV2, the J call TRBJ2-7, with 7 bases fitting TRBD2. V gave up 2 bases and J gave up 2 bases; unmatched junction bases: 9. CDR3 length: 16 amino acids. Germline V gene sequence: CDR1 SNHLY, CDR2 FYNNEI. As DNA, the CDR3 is TGTGCCAGCAGTGAACCGGTAGCGGGCTCAGCCTACGAGCAGTACTTC. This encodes CASSEPVAGSAYEQYF.

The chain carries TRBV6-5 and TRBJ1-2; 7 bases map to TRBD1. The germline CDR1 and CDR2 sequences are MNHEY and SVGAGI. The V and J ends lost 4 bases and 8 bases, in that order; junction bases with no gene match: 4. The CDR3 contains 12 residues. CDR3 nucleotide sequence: TGTGCCAGCAGTTCCGACAGGGTAGGCTACACCTTC. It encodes CASSSDRVGYTF.

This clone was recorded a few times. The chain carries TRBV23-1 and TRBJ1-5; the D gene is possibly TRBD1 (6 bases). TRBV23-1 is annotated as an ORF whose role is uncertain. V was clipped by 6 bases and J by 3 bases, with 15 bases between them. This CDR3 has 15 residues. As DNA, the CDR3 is TGCGCCAGCAGCCCACAGGGCGGGCCCAATCAGCCCCAGCATTTT. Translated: CASSPQGGPNQPQHF.

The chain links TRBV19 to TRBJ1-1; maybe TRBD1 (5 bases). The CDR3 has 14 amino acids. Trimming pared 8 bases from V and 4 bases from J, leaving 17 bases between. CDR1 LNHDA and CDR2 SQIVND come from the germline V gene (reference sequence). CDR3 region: CASRTQGVGTEAFF. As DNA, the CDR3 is TGTGCCAGTCGGACACAAGGAGTGGGCACTGAAGCTTTCTTT.

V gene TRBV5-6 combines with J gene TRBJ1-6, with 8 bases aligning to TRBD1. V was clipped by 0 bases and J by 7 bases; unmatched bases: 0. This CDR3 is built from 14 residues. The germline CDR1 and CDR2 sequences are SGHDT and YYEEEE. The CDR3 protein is CASSLGQGNSPLHF. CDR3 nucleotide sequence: TGTGCCAGCAGCTTGGGACAGGGGAATTCACCCCTCCACTTT.

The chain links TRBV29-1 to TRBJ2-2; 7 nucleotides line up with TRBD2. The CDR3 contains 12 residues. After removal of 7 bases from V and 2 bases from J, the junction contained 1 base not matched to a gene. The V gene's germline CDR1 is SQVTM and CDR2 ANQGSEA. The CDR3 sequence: CSAGGNTGELFF. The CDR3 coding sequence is TGCAGCGCGGGGGGAAACACCGGGGAGCTGTTTTTT.

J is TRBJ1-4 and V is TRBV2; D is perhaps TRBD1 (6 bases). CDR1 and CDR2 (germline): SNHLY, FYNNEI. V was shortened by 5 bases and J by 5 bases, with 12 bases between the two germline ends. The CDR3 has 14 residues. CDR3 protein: CASSQDRMNEKLFF. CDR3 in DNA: TGTGCCAGCAGTCAAGACAGGATGAATGAAAAACTGTTTTTT.

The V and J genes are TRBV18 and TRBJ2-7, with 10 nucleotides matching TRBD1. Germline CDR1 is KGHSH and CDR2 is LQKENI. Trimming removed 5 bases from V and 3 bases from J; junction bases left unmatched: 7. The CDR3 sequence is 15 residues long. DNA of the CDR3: TGTGCCAGCTCAGGGGCCGACAGGGGGCTCTACGAGCAGTACTTC. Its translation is CASSGADRGLYEQYF.

In nucleotides, the CDR3 is TGTGCCAGCACGGGTCGGGGAGGATACGGCACCGGGGAGCTGTTTTTT. Encoded protein: CASTGRGGYGTGELFF. This chain connects TRBV2 to TRBJ2-2, with D possibly matching TRBD2 (6 bases). V shed 7 bases and J shed 4 bases, with 19 bases lying between them. Per the germline V gene, CDR1 is SNHLY and CDR2 is FYNNEI. The CDR3 loop spans 16 amino acids.

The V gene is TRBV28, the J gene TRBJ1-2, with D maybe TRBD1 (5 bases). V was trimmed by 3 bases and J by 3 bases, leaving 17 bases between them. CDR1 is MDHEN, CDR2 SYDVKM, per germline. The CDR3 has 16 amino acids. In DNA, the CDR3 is TGTGCCAGCAGTTTGCCCGGGGGGGGGACGGACTATGGCTACACCTTC. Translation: CASSLPGGGTDYGYTF.

CDR3 region: CASKEGIIGETQYF. CDR3 bases: TGTGCCAGCAAAGAGGGAATAATTGGGGAGACCCAGTACTTC. The chain uses TRBV2 and TRBJ2-5; perhaps TRBD2 as D (5 bases). The V end lost 7 bases, the J end lost 5 bases, and 17 bases lay between the germline ends. The CDR3 is 14 residues long. The germline gives CDR1 SNHLY, CDR2 FYNNEI. Filled out from reference TRBV2 and TRBJ2-5, the complete variable domain reads EPEVTQTPSHQVTQMGQEVILRCVPISNHLYFYWYRQILGQKVEFLVSFYNNEISEKSEIFDDQFSVERPDGSNFTLKIRSTKLEDSAMYFCASKEGIIGETQYFGPGTRLLVL.

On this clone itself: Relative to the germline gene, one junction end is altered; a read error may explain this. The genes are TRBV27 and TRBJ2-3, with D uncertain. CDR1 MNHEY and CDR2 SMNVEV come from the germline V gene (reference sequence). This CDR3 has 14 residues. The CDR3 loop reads CASRLGGYPDTQYF. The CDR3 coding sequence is TGTGCCAGCCGTTTGGGCGGATATCCAGATACGCAGTATTTT.

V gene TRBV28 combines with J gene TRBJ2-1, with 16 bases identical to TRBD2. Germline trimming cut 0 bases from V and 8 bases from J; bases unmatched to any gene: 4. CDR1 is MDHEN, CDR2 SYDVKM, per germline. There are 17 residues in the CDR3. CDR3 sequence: CASSLWGLAGGPDEQFF. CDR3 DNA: TGTGCCAGCAGTTTATGGGGACTAGCGGGAGGGCCTGATGAGCAGTTCTTC.

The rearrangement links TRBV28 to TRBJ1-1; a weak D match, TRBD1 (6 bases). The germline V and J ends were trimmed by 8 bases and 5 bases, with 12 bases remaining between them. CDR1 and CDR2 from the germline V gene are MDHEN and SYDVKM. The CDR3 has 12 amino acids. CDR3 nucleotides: TGTGCCAGCGGCCCCGGGACAACTGAAGCTTTCTTT. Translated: CASGPGTTEAFF.